The TCR beta chain described here comes from a study of shared clonotypes between healthy human individuals. This CDR3 has 15 amino acids. Trimming shortened V by 1 base and J by 3 bases, and 12 bases separated the two germline ends. Looked up from germline, CDR1 is SGHDT and CDR2 is YYEEEE. Donors were healthy HIV-negative adults without recently reported acute infections or vaccinations. Produced via immunoSEQ multiplex PCR; TCRdb's table is partial and in-frame only. The table includes a few million clones, around 90% detected once. The chain has TRBV5-6 and TRBJ2-3, with a weak D call TRBD2 (6 bases). The material sequenced was naive CD4+ T cells sorted from blood. The subset here: CD45RA+ positively selected. This receptor was identified in a man aged 18 to 30 in good health. The CDR3 spells CASSLILAGTDTQYF. In DNA, the CDR3 is TGTGCCAGCAGCTTGATCCTGGCGGGGACAGATACGCAGTATTTT.